The 28 T cell receptor beta chains reported below all come from one sample, sequenced in a study of chemoradiotherapy in HPV16-positive cancers. This table comes from immunoSEQ multiplex PCR, and its TCRdb copy is limited to in-frame clones, with some not included. Here the sample spans about 22,000 clones, roughly 90% being singletons. Here the sequenced sample was blood, taken from a patient who underwent chemoradiotherapy. The receptors come from a human donor with HPV-associated anogenital cancer.

This rearrangement joins TRBV27 to TRBJ2-1; 12 bases align to TRBD2. V lost 5 bases to trimming and J lost 1 base; unmatched junction nucleotides: 6. The CDR3 contains 17 residues. Per the germline V gene, CDR1 is MNHEY and CDR2 is SMNVEV (reference sequence). The CDR3: CASSPILAGGSYNEQFF. Written as DNA, the CDR3 is TGTGCCAGCAGTCCCATACTAGCGGGAGGATCCTACAATGAGCAGTTCTTC.

The V gene is TRBV9, the J gene TRBJ1-3; TRBD1 is a possible D gene (5 bases). Germline assignment: CDR1 SGDLS and CDR2 YYNGEE. The V end was cut by 0 bases, the J end by 2 bases, with 9 bases between. This CDR3 has 15 residues. The CDR3 DNA reads TGTGCCAGCAGCGTAGAGGGAGGGGCTGGAAACACCATATATTTT. Protein: CASSVEGGAGNTIYF.

This clone was seen only a few times. The chain has TRBV7-9 and TRBJ1-1; D call uncertain. The CDR3 is made up of 14 amino acids. The V gene lost 4 bases and the J gene lost 6 bases, with 15 bases spanning the gap. Looked up from germline, CDR1 is SEHNR and CDR2 is FQNEAQ (reference sequence). The CDR3 DNA reads as TGTGCCAGCAGCTCCGACGCAAACCGTCCTGAAGCTTTCTTT. Amino acid sequence: CASSSDANRPEAFF. Based on the CDR3 plus reference TRBV7-9 and TRBJ1-1, the full variable domain is DTGVSQNPRHKITKRGQNVTFRCDPISEHNRLYWYRQTLGQGPEFLTYFQNEAQLEKSRLLSDRFSAERPKGSFSTLEIQRTEQGDSAMYLCASSSDANRPEAFFGQGTRLTVV.

The chain has TRBV7-8 and TRBJ2-6, with 8 bases fitting TRBD1. The CDR3 is 17 amino acids. Germline CDR1 reads SGHVS; CDR2 reads FQNEAQ. V was pared by 5 bases and J by 3 bases, with 9 bases of the junction left unmatched. CDR3 in DNA: TGTGCCAGCAGCCCTCAGCGCAGGGGGCTTGGGGCCAACGTCCTGACTTTC. It specifies CASSPQRRGLGANVLTF.

The chain joins TRBV7-2 to TRBJ2-5; a possible D gene is TRBD1 (6 bases). The J call is in doubt because the DNA end fits TRBJ2-7 better. CDR1 is SGHTA and CDR2 is FQGNSA in the germline V gene. The CDR3 contains 14 residues. The CDR3 reads CASSPGQTLYEQYF. DNA of the CDR3: TGTGCCAGCAGCCCCGGACAGACCCTCTACGAGCAGTACTTC.

The rearrangement joins TRBV29-1 to TRBJ1-1; no firm D call. Trimming pared 6 bases from V and 5 bases from J, leaving 10 bases between. The CDR3 runs 11 residues. Germline V gene data show CDR1 as SQVTM and CDR2 as ANQGSEA. The CDR3 bases are TGCAGCGTAAAGCCGGGGACTGAAGCTTTCTTT. This codes for CSVKPGTEAFF.

This clone was seen only once. The rearrangement uses TRBV5-6 and TRBJ2-2; a weak D match, TRBD1 (6 bases). The CDR3 spans 14 residues. The ends were cut back, 3 bases at V and 4 bases at J, with 10 bases in the middle. Germline values: CDR1 SGHDT, CDR2 YYEEEE. The chain's CDR3 is CASSSGGSTGELFF. The CDR3, as DNA: TGTGCCAGCAGCTCTGGGGGCAGCACCGGGGAGCTGTTTTTT.

This chain links TRBV6-5 with TRBJ2-7; maybe TRBD2 (5 bases). Trimming pared 2 bases from V and 0 bases from J, leaving 11 bases between. The CDR3 totals 15 residues. Germline CDR1 and CDR2: MNHEY and SVGAGI. CDR3 amino acids: CASSYGSRNSYEQYF. CDR3 DNA sequence: TGTGCCAGCAGTTACGGGAGCAGGAACTCCTACGAGCAGTACTTC.

The rearrangement joins TRBV7-2 to TRBJ2-5; D not resolved. The germline CDR1 and CDR2 sequences are SGHTA and FQGNSA. V lost 4 bases and J 0 bases, leaving 9 bases between the germline ends. The CDR3 consists of 14 residues. The CDR3 sequence is CASSYTAHQETQYF. CDR3 coding DNA: TGTGCCAGCAGCTACACAGCACACCAAGAGACCCAGTACTTC. Combining the CDR3 with reference TRBV7-2 and TRBJ2-5 gives the whole variable domain GAGVSQSPSNKVTEKGKDVELRCDPISGHTALYWYRQSLGQGLEFLIYFQGNSAPDKSGLPSDRFSAERTGGSVSTLTIQRTQQEDSAVYLCASSYTAHQETQYFGPGTRLLVL.

The rearrangement links TRBV7-3 to TRBJ2-5; D gene ambiguous. V was clipped by 1 base and J by 5 bases, with 8 bases between them. CDR3 length equals 13 residues. CDR1 and CDR2 (germline): SGHTA, FQGTGA. This chain's CDR3 is CASSLNTLETQYF. For the CDR3, the DNA is TGTGCCAGCAGCTTAAACACGCTGGAGACCCAGTACTTC.

This sequence joins TRBV4-2 and TRBJ2-2; D remains ambiguous. Trimming removed 6 bases from V and 6 bases from J, with 11 bases in between. Germline V lookup: CDR1 LGHNA, CDR2 YNFKEQ. The CDR3 is 13 amino acids. The CDR3 DNA follows: TGTGCCAGCAGGGTTCTCGAATCCGGGGAGCTGTTTTTT. The encoded protein is CASRVLESGELFF.

The chain joins TRBV19 to TRBJ1-1; possible D gene TRBD1, 6 bases. V was trimmed by 5 bases and J by 5 bases, leaving 15 bases between them. Per germline, CDR1 LNHDA and CDR2 SQIVND (reference sequence). This CDR3 is built from 14 residues. The CDR3 bases are TGTGCCAGTAGTCTTGGGGGGGCTGGAACTGAAGCTTTCTTT. It codes for CASSLGGAGTEAFF.

The chain uses TRBV9 and TRBJ1-5; D is undetermined. Germline V gene data show CDR1 as SGDLS and CDR2 as YYNGEE. Trimming cost V 4 bases and J 0 bases, with 8 bases left between them. The CDR3 is 14 residues long. CDR3 residues: CASSPFYSNQPQHF. CDR3 nucleotide sequence: TGTGCCAGCAGCCCTTTCTATAGCAATCAGCCCCAGCATTTT.

The gene calls are TRBV6-1 and TRBJ2-7; no clear D gene. This CDR3 region has 13 residues. CDR1 is MNHNS and CDR2 is SASEGT in the germline V gene. V was cut by 8 bases and J by 3 bases, with 14 bases left in between. CDR3 loop: CASGRAPNYEQYF. The DNA of the CDR3 is TGTGCCAGCGGAAGGGCCCCGAACTACGAGCAGTACTTC.

The chain links TRBV7-9 to TRBJ1-2, with D possibly matching TRBD1 (6 bases). V was shortened by 4 bases and J by 0 bases, with 9 bases between the two germline ends. The CDR3 covers 14 residues. Germline assignment: CDR1 SEHNR and CDR2 FQNEAQ (reference sequence). This chain's CDR3 is CASSSSGANYGYTF. The CDR3 region has the DNA TGTGCCAGCAGCTCTTCAGGGGCTAACTATGGCTACACCTTC.

The rearrangement links TRBV4-1 to TRBJ2-5, with 10 bases identical to TRBD1. The J call is in doubt because the DNA end fits TRBJ2-7 better. The CDR3 sequence is 15 residues long. Germline CDR1 is MGHRA and CDR2 is YSYEKL. CDR3 in DNA: TGCGCCAGCAGCCAGCGGACAGGGGGATCCTACGAGCAGTACTTC. It yields the protein CASSQRTGGSYEQYF.

The V call is TRBV21-1, the J call TRBJ2-3; the table's D call TRBD1 went unverified against the DNA. TRBV21-1 is termed a pseudogene. The CDR3 has 14 amino acids. The CDR3 region is CASSSGTVGAAQYF. Here the CDR3 DNA reads TGTGCCAGCAGCTCCGGGACAGTGGGTGCGGCGCAGTATTTT.

The chain is built from TRBV18 and TRBJ1-2; tentatively, D is TRBD1 (5 bases). Looked up from germline, CDR1 is KGHSH and CDR2 is LQKENI. Trimming took off 0 bases at V and 4 bases at J, with 15 bases between the two ends. This CDR3 is built from 16 residues. CDR3 region: CASSPPAGTQGYGYTF. DNA of the CDR3: TGTGCCAGCTCACCACCAGCAGGGACTCAGGGCTATGGCTACACCTTC.

This clone was detected only once. The rearrangement uses TRBV6-5 and TRBJ1-5, with D perhaps TRBD1 (6 bases). Germline V gene data show CDR1 as MNHEY and CDR2 as SVGAGI. This CDR3 has 14 residues. Trimming stripped 2 bases from V and 4 bases from J, with 9 bases between. The CDR3 DNA sequence: TGTGCCAGCAGTTACAGCAGGGGTAATCAGCCCCAGCATTTT. Its protein product is CASSYSRGNQPQHF.

The chain is built from TRBV28 and TRBJ2-5, with D perhaps matching TRBD1 or TRBD2 (6 bases each). V was cut by 5 bases and J by 0 bases, with 16 bases left in between. This CDR3 contains 16 residues. Germline CDR1 is MDHEN and CDR2 is SYDVKM. The CDR3 is CASSPLGRDNQETQYF. CDR3 in DNA: TGTGCCAGCAGTCCCCTGGGGCGGGACAACCAAGAGACCCAGTACTTC.

This chain uses TRBV5-5 with TRBJ2-3, with D perhaps TRBD2 (6 bases). Germline V gene sequence: CDR1 SGHKS, CDR2 YYEKEE (reference sequence). The CDR3 is 14 residues long. The V end was cut by 1 base, the J end by 10 bases, with 16 bases between. Here the CDR3 DNA reads TGTGCCAGCAGCTTGACGGCGGGACTGGTGGCGCAGTATTTT. Its translation: CASSLTAGLVAQYF.

J is TRBJ2-7 and V is TRBV5-6; 8 positions match TRBD2. J lost 4 bases, V lost 5 bases, and 8 bases had no gene match. Germline V gene data show CDR1 as SGHDT and CDR2 as YYEEEE. The CDR3 runs to 14 residues. The CDR3 reads CASSYGGAGYEQYF. CDR3 DNA: TGTGCCAGCAGTTACGGGGGGGCCGGGTACGAGCAGTACTTC.

CDR3 nucleotides: TGTGCCAGCAGTGAATGGGGATACGAGCAGTACTTC. It is translated as CASSEWGYEQYF. The chain carries TRBV6-1 and TRBJ2-7, with unresolved D. This CDR3 is 12 amino acids long. V was pared by 2 bases and J by 4 bases, with 6 bases between. CDR1 MNHNS and CDR2 SASEGT come from the germline V gene.

The chain combines TRBV19 with TRBJ2-5, with D perhaps matching TRBD2 (5 bases). Germline-derived CDR1 and CDR2 are LNHDA and SQIVND (reference sequence). Trimming cost V 5 bases and J 1 base, with 17 bases left between them. The CDR3 has 16 amino acids. Written as DNA, the CDR3 is TGTGCCAGTAGTTCCTTCATGGGAGCTCTCCAAGAGACCCAGTACTTC. This codes for CASSSFMGALQETQYF.

This chain connects TRBV6-5 to TRBJ1-2; D perhaps matches TRBD1 (6 bases). The CDR3 has 15 amino acids. Germline assignment: CDR1 MNHEY and CDR2 SVGAGI. Trimming cost V 6 bases and J 8 bases, with 22 bases left between them. The CDR3 here is CASSQQGPEGVGYTF. CDR3 coding DNA: TGTGCCAGCAGCCAGCAGGGGCCTGAAGGTGTAGGCTACACCTTC.

The chain combines TRBV4-1 with TRBJ2-7, with D maybe TRBD2 (7 bases). Germline V CDR1 and CDR2: MGHRA, YSYEKL. The V end lost 5 bases, the J end lost 1 base, and 12 bases lay between the germline ends. The CDR3 loop spans 14 amino acids. The CDR3 loop reads CASSGSGTSYEQYF. The CDR3 DNA sequence: TGCGCCAGCAGCGGCAGCGGGACATCCTACGAGCAGTACTTC.

The chain combines TRBV9 with TRBJ2-1, with 14 bases lining up with TRBD2. Trimming at V came to 3 bases and at J to 8 bases, leaving 7 bases not matched to a gene. The CDR3 consists of 16 residues. Germline loops: CDR1 SGDLS, CDR2 YYNGEE. The CDR3 loop is CASSGGGLAGVYEQFF. The CDR3 DNA follows: TGTGCCAGCAGCGGGGGGGGACTAGCGGGAGTCTATGAGCAGTTCTTC.

The rearrangement links TRBV28 to TRBJ2-7; TRBD1 aligns across 8 bases. The CDR3 sequence is 14 residues long. The trim removed 2 bases at V and 6 bases at J, leaving 6 bases unmatched. CDR1 and CDR2 from the germline V gene are MDHEN and SYDVKM. The CDR3 reads CASSLAGGYGEQYF. In DNA, the CDR3 is TGTGCCAGCAGTTTAGCAGGGGGCTACGGCGAGCAGTACTTC.